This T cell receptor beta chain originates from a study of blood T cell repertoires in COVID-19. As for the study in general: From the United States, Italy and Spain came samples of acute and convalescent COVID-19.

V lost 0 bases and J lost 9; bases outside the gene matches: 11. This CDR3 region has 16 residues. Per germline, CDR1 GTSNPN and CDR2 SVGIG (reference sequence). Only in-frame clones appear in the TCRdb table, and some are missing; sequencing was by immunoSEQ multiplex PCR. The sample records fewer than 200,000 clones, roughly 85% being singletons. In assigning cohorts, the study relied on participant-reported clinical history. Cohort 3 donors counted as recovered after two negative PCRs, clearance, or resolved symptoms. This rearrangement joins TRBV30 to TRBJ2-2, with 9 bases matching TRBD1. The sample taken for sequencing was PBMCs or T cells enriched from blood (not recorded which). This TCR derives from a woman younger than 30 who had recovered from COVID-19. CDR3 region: CAWSVRGQGGNRELFF. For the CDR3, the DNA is TGTGCCTGGAGTGTACGGGGACAGGGAGGCAACAGGGAGCTGTTTTTT. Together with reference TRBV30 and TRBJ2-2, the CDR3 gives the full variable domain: SQTIHQWPATLVQPVGSPLSLECTVEGTSNPNLYWYRQAAGRGLQLLFYSVGIGQISSEVPQNLSASRPQDRQFILSSKKLLLSDSGFYLCAWSVRGQGGNRELFFGEGSRLTVL.